These 2 T cell receptor beta chains share one sample of origin, sequenced in a study of blood T cell repertoires in COVID-19. Measured with immunoSEQ multiplex PCR; TCRdb has only the in-frame clones, and not every one. This table holds about 430,000 clones, approximately 90% found once. Sequenced input: PBMCs or T cells enriched from blood (not recorded which). These receptors were obtained from a woman under 30 who had been exposed to COVID-19.

The V and J genes are TRBV2 and TRBJ1-1, with 9 bases aligning to TRBD1. After removal of 7 bases from V and 4 bases from J, the junction contained 7 bases not matched to a gene. The germline gives CDR1 SNHLY, CDR2 FYNNEI. This CDR3 has 14 residues. CDR3: CASITGGAGTEAFF. CDR3 nucleotides: TGTGCCAGCATAACAGGGGGCGCTGGCACTGAAGCTTTCTTT.

The chain has TRBV27 and TRBJ2-7, with D possibly being TRBD1 (5 bases). Trimming removed 4 bases at V and 0 bases at J, with 13 bases between. CDR1 and CDR2 from the germline V gene are MNHEY and SMNVEV (reference sequence). This CDR3 spans 15 amino acids. Written as DNA, the CDR3 is TGTGCCAGCAGTTCGACAGTACCTAGCTCCTACGAGCAGTACTTC. Its translation is CASSSTVPSSYEQYF.